Listed here are 16 T cell receptor beta chains from one sample, sequenced in a study of HIV-infected children after antiretroviral therapy interruption. Indicated treatment: PENTA 11 planned treatment interruption arm or continuous ART arm. The TCR library was built from RNA with a 3' RACE protocol and unique molecular identifiers. Each CDR3 protein gets one entry after TCRdb re-called the 3' RACE reads with MiXCR. The sample has fewer than 45,000 distinct CDR3 sequences, 6.5% seen once. The sample here was CD45RA+ CD4+ T cells from PBMCs, pooled from several time points, taken from a donor given antiretroviral therapy, either interrupted or continuous. Noted subset: naive CD4+ CD45RA+ CD45RO- T cells. The origin of the receptors is a pool of human donors with HIV.

The genes are TRBV5-5 and TRBJ2-3; D may be TRBD1 (6 bases). Per germline, CDR1 SGHKS and CDR2 YYEKEE (reference sequence). V lost 9 bases, J lost 0 bases, and 11 bases lay in between. The length of the CDR3 is 13 residues. The CDR3 DNA sequence: TGTGCCACCTCGGACAGTAGCACAGATACGCAGTATTTT. Its translation: CATSDSSTDTQYF.

The V gene is TRBV20-1, the J gene TRBJ2-3, with TRBD1 as a possible D gene (8 bases). CDR1 is DFQATT and CDR2 is SNEGSKA in the germline V gene (reference sequence). This CDR3 spans 16 amino acids. Trimming cost V 3 bases and J 0 bases, with 16 bases left between them. The CDR3 DNA is TGCAGTGCTAGTGAACAGGGGGGACTAAGCACAGATACGCAGTATTTT. It is translated as CSASEQGGLSTDTQYF.

This clonotype was found many times. The genes are TRBV29-1 and TRBJ2-1; D may be TRBD2 (5 bases). Trimming took off 8 bases at V and 5 bases at J, with 19 bases between the two ends. Germline CDR1 and CDR2: SQVTM and ANQGSEA. This CDR3 comprises 14 residues. The CDR3 DNA is TGCAGCACAAAGAGAGGGATGGAGAACAATGAGCAGTTCTTC. It translates to CSTKRGMENNEQFF.

The gene calls are TRBV7-9 and TRBJ2-5; TRBD1 agrees at 10 bases. The length of the CDR3 is 16 residues. Per germline, CDR1 SEHNR and CDR2 FQNEAQ (reference sequence). J was trimmed by 1 base and V by 4 bases; bases with no gene match: 6. CDR3 coding DNA: TGTGCCAGCAGCTCCTGGACAGGGGGAACCCAAGAGACCCAGTACTTC. It translates to CASSSWTGGTQETQYF.

The V call is TRBV4-1, the J call TRBJ2-3; D is perhaps TRBD2 (5 bases). Looked up from germline, CDR1 is MGHRA and CDR2 is YSYEKL. The CDR3 contains 17 residues. V was clipped by 4 bases and J by 1 base, with 18 bases between them. CDR3 region: CASSRTPPGSRTDTQYF. CDR3 nucleotides: TGCGCCAGCAGCCGCACTCCCCCGGGGAGCCGCACAGATACGCAGTATTTT.

This clonotype showed up many times. The rearrangement links TRBV11-2 to TRBJ1-2; D remains unclear. With 1 base removed from V and 7 bases from J, the gap between germline ends came to 10 bases. Looked up from germline, CDR1 is SGHAT and CDR2 is FQNNGV. The CDR3 loop spans 13 amino acids. The chain's CDR3 is CASSLGPKGGYTF. For the CDR3, the DNA is TGTGCCAGCAGCTTAGGTCCTAAGGGTGGCTACACCTTC.

This clonotype was recorded at least ten times. The V and J genes are TRBV5-1 and TRBJ2-7; possible D gene TRBD2, 5 bases. Deletions cut 6 bases from V and 6 bases from J, with 16 bases between. The CDR3 covers 13 residues. Germline assignment: CDR1 SGHRS and CDR2 YFSETQ. The CDR3 DNA follows: TGCGCCAGCACCGAGGGTAATCTCGGCGAGCAGTACTTC. Translation gives CASTEGNLGEQYF.

This clonotype was seen many times. In nucleotides, the CDR3 is TGTGCCAGCAGCCGTCCTAGCGGGGGGTACAATGAGCAGTTCTTC. Translated: CASSRPSGGYNEQFF. V gene TRBV28 combines with J gene TRBJ2-1, with 11 nucleotides matching TRBD2. The J segment lost 4 bases and the V segment lost 6 bases, leaving 5 bases of the junction unmatched. Germline assignment: CDR1 MDHEN and CDR2 SYDVKM. The CDR3 covers 15 residues.

In its sample, this clonotype was seen a few times. The rearrangement joins TRBV4-3 to TRBJ1-5; no reliable D call. Trimming removed 2 bases from V and 6 bases from J, with 11 bases in between. The germline V gene has CDR1 LGHNA and CDR2 YSLEER. The CDR3 loop spans 14 amino acids. CDR3 DNA: TGCGCCAGCAGCCAACCGGGGAAAGGTCAGCCCCAGCATTTT. This codes for CASSQPGKGQPQHF.

There are many counts of this clonotype. The gene calls are TRBV12-3 or TRBV12-4 and TRBJ2-3; 9 bases agree with TRBD2. V lost 0 bases and J lost 2; bases outside the gene matches: 6. CDR3 size: 17 residues. This CDR3 is CASSLAKTSGYTDTQYF. DNA for the CDR3: TGTGCCAGCAGTTTAGCGAAGACTAGCGGATACACAGATACGCAGTATTTT.

At least ten counts were recorded for this clonotype. The chain has TRBV5-1 and TRBJ2-1; D might be TRBD1 or TRBD2, each matching 5 bases. Germline loops: CDR1 SGHRS, CDR2 YFSETQ. Trimming cost V 4 bases and J 4 bases, with 12 bases left between them. The CDR3 consists of 14 residues. CDR3 in amino acids: CASSRDDGYNEQFF. CDR3 coding DNA: TGCGCCAGCAGCCGGGACGACGGATACAATGAGCAGTTCTTC.

This clonotype was seen many times. The chain joins TRBV6-5 to TRBJ2-5, with unresolved D. There are 12 residues in the CDR3. Per germline, CDR1 MNHEY and CDR2 SVGAGI. The germline V and J ends were trimmed by 6 bases and 3 bases, with 8 bases remaining between them. CDR3 region: CASSSPKETQYF. The CDR3 nucleotides are TGTGCCAGCAGCTCTCCGAAAGAGACCCAGTACTTC.

CDR3: CASSSPGLADYEQYF. In DNA form, the CDR3 reads TGTGCCAGCAGCTCACCGGGACTAGCTGACTACGAGCAGTACTTC. The chain employs TRBV7-1 and TRBJ2-7, with TRBD2 matching over 9 bases. TRBV7-1 is labeled an ORF, and its function is uncertain. Unmatched junction bases numbered 5, after V lost 2 bases and J lost 3 bases. The CDR3 totals 15 residues.

The J gene is TRBJ2-3, the V gene TRBV29-1, with TRBD2 matching over 9 bases. Germline trimming cut 4 bases from V and 1 base from J; bases unmatched to any gene: 9. The germline CDR1 and CDR2 sequences are SQVTM and ANQGSEA. This CDR3 has 16 residues. For the CDR3, the DNA is TGCAGCGTTGCCCTGAATTTAGCGGGAGGCACAGATACGCAGTATTTT. Translation gives CSVALNLAGGTDTQYF.

The V gene is TRBV12-3 or TRBV12-4, the J gene TRBJ2-3, with 9 bases matching TRBD1. The length of the CDR3 is 15 residues. The junction had 9 bases not matched to a gene; V was cut back by 6 bases and J by 5 bases. CDR3 region: CASRRMTGGRDTQYF. The CDR3 DNA follows: TGTGCCAGCAGACGAATGACAGGGGGGAGAGATACGCAGTATTTT.

This clonotype was seen repeatedly, ten times or more. This chain connects TRBV14 to TRBJ1-1; the D is unclear. The CDR3 spans 16 residues. The V and J ends lost 1 base and 5 bases respectively, with 17 bases between them. Germline V CDR1 and CDR2: SGHDN, FVKESK. This CDR3 reads CASSQALDWFGTEAFF. The CDR3, as DNA: TGTGCCAGCAGCCAAGCGCTCGACTGGTTTGGTACTGAAGCTTTCTTT.